The 10 T cell receptor beta chains in this list originate from one sample, sequenced in a study of cytomegalovirus exposure and HLA in healthy donors. Generated by immunoSEQ multiplex PCR, the TCRdb table keeps only in-frame clones and is missing some. The table has 120,000 or so clones, roughly 89% seen once. Sequencing used PBMCs. These receptors originate from a woman aged 18-29 years in good health and CMV-seronegative.

This rearrangement joins TRBV7-2 to TRBJ2-7, with D tentatively TRBD2 (6 bases). From germline, CDR1 is SGHTA and CDR2 FQGNSA. This CDR3 contains 16 residues. V lost 1 base and J 4 bases, leaving 17 bases between the germline ends. The CDR3 loop reads CASSLGIAAPLYEQYF. For the CDR3, the DNA is TGTGCCAGCAGCTTAGGGATAGCGGCGCCCTTATACGAGCAGTACTTC. The full variable domain, completed using reference TRBV7-2 and TRBJ2-7, is GAGVSQSPSNKVTEKGKDVELRCDPISGHTALYWYRQSLGQGLEFLIYFQGNSAPDKSGLPSDRFSAERTGGSVSTLTIQRTQQEDSAVYLCASSLGIAAPLYEQYFGPGTRLTVT.

The chain couples TRBV6-5 to TRBJ1-3; no reliable D call. Germline V gives CDR1 MNHEY, CDR2 SVGAGI. The CDR3 is 16 residues long. Between the trimmed V and J ends, which lost 0 bases and 4 bases, there was a span of 13 bases. DNA for the CDR3: TGTGCCAGCAGTTACTCCACGGCCGAGGGAGGAAACACCATATATTTT. It encodes CASSYSTAEGGNTIYF.

The chain employs TRBV6-1 and TRBJ1-5; 8 bases align to TRBD1. The CDR3 totals 15 residues. V was clipped by 7 bases and J by 3 bases; unmatched bases: 8. Per the germline V gene, CDR1 is MNHNS and CDR2 is SASEGT. The CDR3 spells CASKDLQGVNQPQHF. The CDR3, as DNA: TGTGCCAGCAAAGACCTACAGGGGGTCAATCAGCCCCAGCATTTT.

This chain uses TRBV27 with TRBJ1-2; TRBD1 might be the D (6 bases). Germline CDR1 MNHEY, CDR2 SMNVEV (reference sequence). V lost 8 bases and J lost 9, with 13 bases in between. The CDR3 consists of 11 residues. CDR3 loop: CASARGGSYTF. DNA for the CDR3: TGTGCCAGCGCCCGAGGGGGAAGCTACACCTTC.

The rearrangement links TRBV5-1 to TRBJ2-3; 10 bases fit TRBD2. CDR3 length: 16 residues. Per the germline V gene, CDR1 is SGHRS and CDR2 is YFSETQ. V shed 1 base and J 4 bases; nucleotides not matched to a gene: 6. This chain's CDR3 is CASSLLAGEVADTQYF. The CDR3 DNA follows: TGCGCCAGCAGCTTGCTAGCGGGAGAGGTTGCAGATACGCAGTATTTT.

This rearrangement joins TRBV9 to TRBJ2-5; 10 bases fit TRBD2. CDR3 length: 15 residues. Germline lookup yields CDR1 SGDLS and CDR2 YYNGEE. After removal of 1 base from V and 2 bases from J, the junction contained 2 bases not matched to a gene. The DNA of the CDR3 is TGTGCCAGCAGCGTACCAGCGGGAGGGCAAGAGACCCAGTACTTC. As protein: CASSVPAGGQETQYF.

The rearrangement uses TRBV5-1 and TRBJ2-7; 9 bases fit TRBD1. This CDR3 is built from 14 residues. V was pared by 0 bases and J by 2 bases, with 0 bases of the junction left unmatched. The germline V gene encodes CDR1 SGHRS and CDR2 YFSETQ. CDR3 protein: CASSLGDRAYEQYF. The CDR3 region has the DNA TGCGCCAGCAGCTTGGGGGACAGGGCCTACGAGCAGTACTTC.

The J gene is TRBJ2-7, the V gene TRBV6-6, with TRBD1 matching over 10 bases. This CDR3 spans 15 amino acids. Germline V gives CDR1 MNHNY, CDR2 SVGAGI (reference sequence). J gave up 0 bases and V 6 bases, and 5 bases lay outside the gene matches. DNA of the CDR3: TGTGCCAGCAGCTCGGGACAGGGGACCTCCTACGAGCAGTACGTC. This sequence encodes CASSSGQGTSYEQYV.

The chain recombines TRBV19 with TRBJ1-2, with 7 positions matching TRBD1. J lost 6 bases, V lost 7 bases, and 14 bases had no gene match. Germline V CDR1 and CDR2: LNHDA, SQIVND (reference sequence). The CDR3 is 15 amino acids. This CDR3 reads CASTPGQDPFDGYTF. The DNA for the CDR3 is TGTGCCAGTACCCCCGGACAGGACCCGTTTGATGGCTACACCTTC.

The chain couples TRBV29-1 to TRBJ1-5; possibly TRBD1 for D (5 bases). Per the germline V gene, CDR1 is SQVTM and CDR2 is ANQGSEA. V was clipped by 4 bases and J by 0 bases, with 10 bases between them. This CDR3 is 14 amino acids long. The DNA of the CDR3 is TGCAGCGTTGGGGTACAGGATAGCAATCAGCCCCAGCATTTT. It yields the protein CSVGVQDSNQPQHF.